This T cell receptor beta chain was sequenced in a study of T-cell memory formation after mild COVID-19. Study-level points and caveats: CD4/CD8 balance characterized clones contracting day 15 to 85, and CD4+ skew characterized later expanders. Pre-infection memory held some responding clones, suggesting pre-existing cross-reactive T cells responded. Most CD4+ clones that shrank were in CM and EM, while CD8+ ones turned up in EMRA.

Note on this clonotype: Its antigen is undetermined.

Sample barcodes and UMIs were carried by the TCR alpha and TCR beta cDNA libraries that 5'RACE generated with constant-segment primers. TCRdb passed the 5' RACE reads through MiXCR, listing each CDR3 protein once. This sample has 140,000 or so distinct CDR3 sequences, with roughly 19% found just once. V dropped 4 bases and J dropped 5 bases, with 20 bases sitting between them. The germline V gene encodes CDR1 SGHVS and CDR2 FQNEAQ. The CDR3 spans 16 residues. The chain uses TRBV7-8 and TRBJ1-2, with D tentatively TRBD1 (6 bases). This sequence originates from an adult woman who had mild COVID-19 (a few samples of this study predate the infection). Cell type and time point are not known. Material for sequencing was PBMCs or a T cell subset sorted from them (not recorded which). CDR3 amino acids: CASSSPRIRGGYGYTF. In nucleotides, the CDR3 is TGTGCCAGCAGCTCTCCTAGAATCAGGGGAGGGTATGGCTACACCTTC.